The T cell receptor (beta chain) under discussion was sequenced for a study of CD8 T cells in Susac syndrome. Random hexamers primed reverse transcription of roughly 0.5 to 1 ug RNA. TCR beta CDR3 was amplified by immunoSEQ covering 54 Vbeta and 13 Jbeta. Each CDR3 protein gets one entry after TCRdb re-called the immunoSEQ multiplex PCR reads with MiXCR. The table has 250,000 to 300,000 distinct CDR3 sequences, roughly 90% seen once; the top ten hold approximately 0.2%. The CDR3 extends over 11 amino acids. The germline V and J ends were trimmed by 3 bases and 5 bases, with 5 bases remaining between them. Germline assignment: CDR1 MDHEN and CDR2 SYDVKM.

The gene calls are TRBV28 and TRBJ2-7; no definite D call. Sequences were obtained from CD8+ T cells from PBMCs. The sequence was obtained from a human donor with multiple sclerosis. The chain's CDR3 is CASSLTNEQYF. CDR3 nucleotides: TGTGCCAGCAGTTTGACGAACGAGCAGTACTTC.